This TCR beta chain was retrieved from a study of blood T cell repertoires in COVID-19. Study overall: Samples of COVID-19 (acute and convalescent) were obtained from the United States, Italy and Spain. Nucleic acid was either cDNA or gDNA, and it came from T cells, B-cell-depleted T cells, or PBMCs.

Assignments of participants to cohorts depended upon their own reported clinical history. Libraries were prepared by immunoSEQ multiplex PCR; TCRdb keeps only in-frame clonotypes and omits some of them. Here the sample spans around 280,000 clones, around 88% being singletons. Trimming took off 4 bases at V and 1 base at J, with 17 bases between the two ends. CDR1 and CDR2 (germline): LGHNA, YSLEER. This CDR3 spans 18 amino acids. The source is a middle-aged woman who had recovered from COVID-19. This rearrangement joins TRBV4-3 to TRBJ2-6, with D maybe TRBD2 (7 bases). Sequencing was performed on PBMCs or T cells enriched from blood (not recorded which). CDR3 in amino acids: CASSLSGGRYSGANVLTF. The CDR3 coding sequence is TGCGCCAGCAGCCTCTCCGGGGGGCGGTATTCTGGGGCCAACGTCCTGACTTTC.